This T cell receptor beta chain was recorded in a study of T cell responses to AZD1222 COVID-19 vaccine. Study results and limitations: Repertoire sampling was restricted to post-peak T cell response timepoints. Donors were mostly white British, more females; clonal diversity possibly underestimated. Seropositive at baseline were only a handful of AZD1222 recipients. Unmutated regions of variants are reportedly targeted by nearly half of spike-specific TCRs.

The method was immunoSEQ multiplex PCR; TCRdb's version includes in-frame clones alone and lacks a portion of them. The sample lists some 160,000 clones; 92% were seen once. In regard to this clone: What it binds is unknown.

Trimming pared 6 bases from V and 2 bases from J, leaving 17 bases between. Looked up from germline, CDR1 is KGHSH and CDR2 is LQKENI. The length of the CDR3 is 16 residues. The chain uses TRBV18 and TRBJ2-1, with D possibly TRBD2 on 6 matching bases. The receptor was derived from an adult in good health. The specimen was peripheral blood, collected on day 0 of AZD1222 vaccination. The CDR3 DNA is TGTGCCAGCTCCTTCGGGGCGGGAAGCACCTACAATGAGCAGTTCTTC. Amino acid sequence: CASSFGAGSTYNEQFF. Full variable domain (outside the CDR3, taken from reference TRBV18 and TRBJ2-1): NAGVMQNPRHLVRRRGQEARLRCSPMKGHSHVYWYRQLPEEGLKFMVYLQKENIIDESGMPKERFSAEFPKEGPSILRIQQVVRGDSAAYFCASSFGAGSTYNEQFFGPGTRLTVL.